This TCR beta chain was recovered during a study of beta chain features in type 1 diabetes. Study outcomes and limitations: For type 1 diabetes patients, VDJ junctions showed fewer insertions and more deletions. When Type 1 diabetes patients were examined, their TCRB CDR3s proved moderately but significantly shorter in all four CD4+ subsets. In the patient group, naive, central memory and Treg TCRB repertoires seemed more alike than in the healthy donor group.

The CDR3 is made up of 12 amino acids. Germline V lookup: CDR1 SQVTM, CDR2 ANQGSEA. The V end lost 4 bases, the J end lost 0 bases, and 6 bases lay between the germline ends. Expressed TCRB transcripts got sequenced, as all isolated RNA was reverse transcribed. About 3.7 million reads on average were seen across naive, central memory and regulatory T cell samples. Clones were sequenced by immunoSEQ multiplex PCR, and TCRdb holds only the in-frame ones, with some missing. The table has a few hundred thousand clones, about 12% seen once; the top ten hold approximately 0.01%. With regard to this clone: Its antigen is as yet unknown.

There was one heparinised blood draw per donor, averaging around 0.11 L. The TCR sequence derives from a woman aged 18 to 35 with type 1 diabetes. This chain joins TRBV29-1 and TRBJ1-1, with D hard to call. The sequencing sample was made of naive CD4+ T cells from blood. The CDR3 DNA reads as TGCAGCGTTGTCCGGGTGAACACTGAAGCTTTCTTT. It translates to CSVVRVNTEAFF.